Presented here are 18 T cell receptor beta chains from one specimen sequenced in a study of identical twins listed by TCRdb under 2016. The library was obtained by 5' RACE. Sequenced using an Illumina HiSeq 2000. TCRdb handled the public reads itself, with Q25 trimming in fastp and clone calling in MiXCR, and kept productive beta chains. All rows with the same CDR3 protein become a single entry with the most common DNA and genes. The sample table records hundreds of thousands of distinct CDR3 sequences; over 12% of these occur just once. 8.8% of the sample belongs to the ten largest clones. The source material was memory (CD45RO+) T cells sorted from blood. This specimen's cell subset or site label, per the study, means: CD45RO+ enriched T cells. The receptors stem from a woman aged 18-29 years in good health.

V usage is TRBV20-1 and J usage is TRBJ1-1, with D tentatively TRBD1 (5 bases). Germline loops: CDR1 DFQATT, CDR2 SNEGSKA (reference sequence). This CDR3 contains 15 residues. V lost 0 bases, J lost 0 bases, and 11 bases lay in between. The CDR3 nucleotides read TGCAGTGCTAGAGATTGGGGGAAAATGAACACTGAAGCTTTCTTT. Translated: CSARDWGKMNTEAFF.

The CDR3 nucleotides read TGTGCCAGCAGCGCGAGCCGACTAGCCGCAGATACGCAGTATTTT. It is translated as CASSASRLAADTQYF. The chain couples TRBV11-3 to TRBJ2-3, with 7 bases that match TRBD2. With V trimmed by 5 bases and J by 4 bases, 9 bases remained unmatched. Germline values: CDR1 SGHNT, CDR2 YENEEA. CDR3 length: 15 residues.

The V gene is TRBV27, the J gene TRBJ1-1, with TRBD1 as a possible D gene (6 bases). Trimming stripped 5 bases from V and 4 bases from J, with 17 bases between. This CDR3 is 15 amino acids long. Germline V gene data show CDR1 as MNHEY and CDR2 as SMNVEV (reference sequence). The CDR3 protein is CASSLQQGISTEAFF. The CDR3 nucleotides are TGTGCCAGCAGTCTACAACAGGGTATAAGCACTGAAGCTTTCTTT.

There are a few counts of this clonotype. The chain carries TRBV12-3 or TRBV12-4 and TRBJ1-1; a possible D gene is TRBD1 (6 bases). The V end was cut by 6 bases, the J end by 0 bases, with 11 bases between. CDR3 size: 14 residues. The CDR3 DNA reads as TGTGCCAGCAGGGTGGACAGCATGAACACTGAAGCTTTCTTT. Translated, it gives CASRVDSMNTEAFF.

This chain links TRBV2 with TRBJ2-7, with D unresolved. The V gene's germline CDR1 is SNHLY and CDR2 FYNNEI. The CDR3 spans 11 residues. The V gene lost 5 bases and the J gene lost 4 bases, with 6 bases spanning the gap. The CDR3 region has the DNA TGTGCCAGCAGTTTTCATTACGAGCAGTACTTC. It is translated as CASSFHYEQYF.

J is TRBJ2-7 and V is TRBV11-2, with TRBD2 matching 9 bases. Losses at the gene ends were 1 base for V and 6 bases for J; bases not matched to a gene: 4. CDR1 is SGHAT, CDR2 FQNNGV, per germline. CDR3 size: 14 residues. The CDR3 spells CASSLGSGRTEQYF. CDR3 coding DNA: TGTGCCAGCAGCTTAGGAAGCGGGAGGACCGAGCAGTACTTC.

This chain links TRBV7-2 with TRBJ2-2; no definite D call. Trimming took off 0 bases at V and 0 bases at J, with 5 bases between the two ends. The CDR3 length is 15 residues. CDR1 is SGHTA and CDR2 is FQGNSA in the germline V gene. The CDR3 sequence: CASSLAGTNTGELFF. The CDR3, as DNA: TGTGCCAGCAGCTTAGCGGGTACGAACACCGGGGAGCTGTTTTTT.

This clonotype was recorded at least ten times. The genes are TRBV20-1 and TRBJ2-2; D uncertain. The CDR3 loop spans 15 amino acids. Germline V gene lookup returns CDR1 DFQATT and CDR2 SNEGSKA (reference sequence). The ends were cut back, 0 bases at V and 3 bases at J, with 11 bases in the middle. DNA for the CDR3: TGCAGTGCTAGAGATTCGAGCGTGGACACCGGGGAGCTGTTTTTT. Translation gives CSARDSSVDTGELFF.

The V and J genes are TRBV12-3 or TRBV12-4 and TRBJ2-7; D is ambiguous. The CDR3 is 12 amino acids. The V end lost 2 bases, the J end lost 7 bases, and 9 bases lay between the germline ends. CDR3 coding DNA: TGTGCCAGCAGTTTATTGGGTAGTGAGCAGTACTTC. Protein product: CASSLLGSEQYF.

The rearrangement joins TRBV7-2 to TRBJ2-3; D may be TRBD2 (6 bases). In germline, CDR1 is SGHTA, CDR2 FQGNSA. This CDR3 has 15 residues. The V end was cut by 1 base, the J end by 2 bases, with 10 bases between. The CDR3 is CASSLVAGTTDTQYF. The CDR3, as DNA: TGTGCCAGCAGCTTAGTTGCGGGGACCACAGATACGCAGTATTTT.

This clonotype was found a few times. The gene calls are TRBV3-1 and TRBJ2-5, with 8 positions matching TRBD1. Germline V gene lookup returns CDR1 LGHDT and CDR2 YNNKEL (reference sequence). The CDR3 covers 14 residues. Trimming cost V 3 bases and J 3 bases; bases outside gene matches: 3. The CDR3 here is CASSHSTGEETQYF. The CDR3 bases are TGTGCCAGCAGCCATTCGACAGGGGAAGAGACCCAGTACTTC.

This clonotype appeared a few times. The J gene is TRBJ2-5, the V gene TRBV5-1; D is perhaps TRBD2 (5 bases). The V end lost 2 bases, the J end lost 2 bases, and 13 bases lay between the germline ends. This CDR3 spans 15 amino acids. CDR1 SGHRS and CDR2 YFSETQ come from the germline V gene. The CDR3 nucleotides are TGCGCCAGCAGCTTATTATCAAGCGGACAAGAGACCCAGTACTTC. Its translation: CASSLLSSGQETQYF.

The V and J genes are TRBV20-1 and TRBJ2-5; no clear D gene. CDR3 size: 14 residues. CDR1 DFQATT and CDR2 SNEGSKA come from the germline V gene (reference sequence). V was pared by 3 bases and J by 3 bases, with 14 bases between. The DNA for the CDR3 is TGCAGTGCTAGTAAGGGCATCGCAAAAGAGACCCAGTACTTC. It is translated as CSASKGIAKETQYF.

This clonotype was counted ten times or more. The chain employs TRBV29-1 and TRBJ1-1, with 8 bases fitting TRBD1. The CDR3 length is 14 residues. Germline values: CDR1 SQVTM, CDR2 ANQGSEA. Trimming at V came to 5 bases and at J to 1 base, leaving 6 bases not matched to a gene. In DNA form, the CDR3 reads TGCAGCGTTACCCGCGGGACAGGGAACACTGAAGCTTTCTTT. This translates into CSVTRGTGNTEAFF.

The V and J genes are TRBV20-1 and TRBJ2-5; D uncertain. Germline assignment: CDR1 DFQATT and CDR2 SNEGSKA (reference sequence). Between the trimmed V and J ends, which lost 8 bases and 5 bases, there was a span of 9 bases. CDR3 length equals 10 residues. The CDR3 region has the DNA TGCAGTCCTGCCTCGGAGACCCAGTACTTC. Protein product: CSPASETQYF.

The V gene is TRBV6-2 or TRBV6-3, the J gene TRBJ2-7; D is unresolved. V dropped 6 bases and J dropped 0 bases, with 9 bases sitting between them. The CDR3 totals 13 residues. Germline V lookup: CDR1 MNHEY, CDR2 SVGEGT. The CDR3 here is CASSRWISYEQYF. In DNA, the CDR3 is TGTGCCAGCAGCCGGTGGATCTCCTACGAGCAGTACTTC.

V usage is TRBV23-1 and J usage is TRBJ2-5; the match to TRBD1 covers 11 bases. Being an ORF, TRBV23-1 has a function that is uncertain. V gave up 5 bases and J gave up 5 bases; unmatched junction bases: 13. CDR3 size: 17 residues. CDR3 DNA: TGCGCCAGCAGTAAAACCCTCGGACAGGGGGCATGCGAGACCCAGTACTTC. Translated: CASSKTLGQGACETQYF.

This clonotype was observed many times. CDR3 coding DNA: TGTGCCAGCAGCTCCCGGACTAGCTACACCGGGGAGCTGTTTTTT. Amino acid sequence: CASSSRTSYTGELFF. The J gene is TRBJ2-2, the V gene TRBV7-2, with 8 bases lining up with TRBD2. CDR1 is SGHTA and CDR2 is FQGNSA in the germline V gene. The CDR3 length is 15 residues. Trimming cost V 4 bases and J 3 bases; bases outside gene matches: 4.